The clone carrying this T cell receptor (beta chain) has only a few counts. Its antigen remains unidentified. This specimen comes from a study of T and B cells in COVID-19 patients. TRB rearrangements were amplified by multiplex PCR with BIOMED2 TRB-A/B primers. TCRdb fed the multiplex PCR reads into MiXCR, producing one record per CDR3 protein. The table shows several thousand distinct CDR3 sequences, with 27% occurring only once. TRB was amplified from around 250-500 ng of blood genomic DNA. Study-wide results and caveats: There were 2,331 TCR clusters exclusive to the recovered cohort, a few dozen with low generation probability.

Sequences were obtained from blood. The clonotype comes from a human donor with active COVID-19.

CDR3 residues: CASSLVIDTQYF. The CDR3 bases are TGTGCCAGCAGTTTGGTAATAGATACGCAGTATTTT. This sequence joins TRBV28 and TRBJ2-3, with D unclear. The CDR3 is made up of 12 amino acids. In germline, CDR1 is MDHEN, CDR2 SYDVKM. Trimming took off 3 bases at V and 5 bases at J, with 6 bases between the two ends. Full variable domain (outside the CDR3, taken from reference TRBV28 and TRBJ2-3): DVKVTQSSRYLVKRTGEKVFLECVQDMDHENMFWYRQDPGLGLRLIYFSYDVKMKEKGDIPEGYSVSREKKERFSLILESASTNQTSMYLCASSLVIDTQYFGPGTRLTVL.